The sequence of this TCR beta chain was determined in a study of blood T cell repertoires in COVID-19. Germline V lookup: CDR1 SGHAT, CDR2 FQNNGV. Unmatched junction bases numbered 5, after V lost 5 bases and J lost 5 bases. The CDR3 contains 16 residues. Authors' data handling: Estimated nucleated cell counts came from reference gene primer amplification. TCRdb's copy holds only in-frame clones and misses some; the assay was immunoSEQ multiplex PCR. That table is the source of V, J and clone size, and D and trimming were worked out from the DNA. Seen here are roughly 67,000 clones, about 74% observed once, and the top ten hold roughly 20%.

The V call is TRBV11-2, the J call TRBJ2-5, with 16 bases aligning to TRBD2. Sequences were obtained from peripheral blood. The sequence came from a human donor in a cohort sampled during active COVID-19. The CDR3 loop reads CASSGGTSGGVETQYF. As DNA, the CDR3 is TGTGCCAGCAGCGGAGGGACTAGCGGGGGGGTTGAGACCCAGTACTTC.